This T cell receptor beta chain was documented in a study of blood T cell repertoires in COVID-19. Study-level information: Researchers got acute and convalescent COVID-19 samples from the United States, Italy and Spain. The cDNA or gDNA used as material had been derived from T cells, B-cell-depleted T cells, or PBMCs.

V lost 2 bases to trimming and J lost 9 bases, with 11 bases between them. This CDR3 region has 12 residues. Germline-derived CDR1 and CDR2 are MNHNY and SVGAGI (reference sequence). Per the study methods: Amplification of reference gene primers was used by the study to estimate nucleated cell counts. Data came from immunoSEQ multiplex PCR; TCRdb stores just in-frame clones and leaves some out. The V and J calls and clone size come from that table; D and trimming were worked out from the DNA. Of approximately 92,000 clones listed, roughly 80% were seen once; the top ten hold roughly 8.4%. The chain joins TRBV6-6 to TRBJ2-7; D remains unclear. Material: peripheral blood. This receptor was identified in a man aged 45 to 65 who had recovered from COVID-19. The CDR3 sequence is CASSYALSGQYF. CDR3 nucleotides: TGTGCCAGCAGTTACGCCCTATCGGGGCAGTACTTC.